This T cell receptor beta chain was found in a study of T cell responses to AZD1222 COVID-19 vaccine. Study-level results: Mostly white British, mostly female donors; authors suggested clonal diversity may be underestimated. Among those given AZD1222, only 5 to 7 were seropositive at baseline.

Comment on this clone: Its target is not known.

Profiling relied on immunoSEQ multiplex PCR, and the TCRdb table lists in-frame clones only, not all of them. The sample has 110,000 or so clones, about 86% seen once. Sequenced material: peripheral blood, taken on day 0 of AZD1222 vaccination. The receptor was derived from an adult in good health.

The CDR3 spells CASSQDRWFNYGYTF. DNA of the CDR3: TGCGCCAGCAGCCAAGATCGATGGTTTAACTATGGCTACACCTTC. J is TRBJ1-2 and V is TRBV4-1; no definite D call. This CDR3 region has 15 residues. V gave up 0 bases and J gave up 1 base, with 9 bases separating them. Germline lookup yields CDR1 MGHRA and CDR2 YSYEKL.